These 15 T cell receptor beta chains originate from one sample sequenced in a study of cytotoxic CD8 clonotypes in ibrutinib-treated CLL. Measured with immunoSEQ multiplex PCR; TCRdb has only the in-frame clones, and not every one. The sample consists of about 310,000 clones, roughly 85% of them appearing once. The sequenced sample was PBMCs, obtained before ibrutinib treatment. These receptors originate from a human donor with chronic lymphocytic leukemia.

This clone was counted between two and nine times. The genes are TRBV4-1 and TRBJ2-3, with D unclear. V gave up 2 bases and J gave up 1 base, with 13 bases separating them. This CDR3 comprises 16 residues. Germline V gene data show CDR1 as MGHRA and CDR2 as YSYEKL. The CDR3 sequence: CASSQFGLDGTDTQYF. As DNA, the CDR3 is TGCGCCAGCAGCCAATTCGGTCTAGATGGCACAGATACGCAGTATTTT.

The V gene is TRBV29-1, the J gene TRBJ2-1; 9 bases are shared with TRBD2. V trimming: 7 bases; J trimming: 3 bases; junction bases outside the gene matches: 7. Germline CDR1 reads SQVTM; CDR2 reads ANQGSEA. CDR3 length: 14 residues. The chain's CDR3 is CSARGLAGYNEQFF. The CDR3 DNA sequence: TGCAGCGCCCGGGGACTAGCAGGCTACAATGAGCAGTTCTTC.

The chain employs TRBV7-9 and TRBJ2-7; 12 bases are a match to TRBD1. CDR1 is SEHNR and CDR2 is FQNEAQ in the germline V gene (reference sequence). V shed 4 bases, J shed 6 bases, and the junction held 4 bases outside the gene matches. The CDR3 contains 14 residues. The CDR3: CASSYRDRGREQYF. The CDR3 nucleotides are TGTGCCAGCAGCTACCGGGACAGGGGGCGCGAGCAGTACTTC.

Here the CDR3 DNA reads TGTGCCATCACCCGGGACAGGGGGCCCCTGGGATCCTACAATGAGCAGTTCTTC. Encoded protein: CAITRDRGPLGSYNEQFF. This sequence joins TRBV2 and TRBJ2-1; TRBD1 aligns across 12 bases. The CDR3 length is 18 residues. Germline CDR1 SNHLY, CDR2 FYNNEI. The V gene end was trimmed by 10 bases and the J gene end by 1 base; junction bases not matched to a gene: 14.

CDR3 protein: CASRSGGEQYF. The CDR3 DNA sequence: TGTGCCAGCAGGTCAGGAGGCGAGCAGTACTTC. The chain recombines TRBV27 with TRBJ2-7, with D possibly TRBD2 on 5 matching bases. In germline, CDR1 is MNHEY, CDR2 SMNVEV (reference sequence). Trimming stripped 6 bases from V and 6 bases from J, with 9 bases between. The CDR3 is made up of 11 amino acids.

The chain uses TRBV5-1 and TRBJ1-2; 7 bases match TRBD1. CDR1 and CDR2 from the germline V gene are SGHRS and YFSETQ. This CDR3 comprises 13 residues. J lost 4 bases, V lost 4 bases, and 4 bases had no gene match. This CDR3 reads CASSEGQVYGYTF. CDR3 sequence (DNA): TGCGCCAGCAGCGAAGGACAGGTCTATGGCTACACCTTC.

The chain combines TRBV25-1 with TRBJ2-7, with 10 bases that match TRBD1. Trimming at V came to 3 bases and at J to 3 bases, leaving 14 bases not matched to a gene. From germline, CDR1 is MGHDK and CDR2 SYGVNS. This CDR3 spans 18 amino acids. This CDR3 is CASSEPGQGRGSIYEQYF. CDR3 DNA sequence: TGTGCCAGCAGTGAGCCGGGACAGGGGAGAGGCTCCATCTACGAGCAGTACTTC.

The CDR3, as DNA: TGTGCCTGGAGTGTTTGGGGGCAAGCTAACTATGGCTACACCTTC. Translated, it gives CAWSVWGQANYGYTF. The V gene is TRBV30, the J gene TRBJ1-2, with a weak D call TRBD1 (6 bases). This CDR3 region has 15 residues. From germline, CDR1 is GTSNPN and CDR2 SVGIG (reference sequence). The V and J ends lost 0 bases and 0 bases respectively, with 11 bases between them.

The chain is built from TRBV2 and TRBJ1-4, with 9 bases matching TRBD1. This CDR3 region has 16 residues. With V trimmed by 7 bases and J by 12 bases, 18 bases remained unmatched. The germline gives CDR1 SNHLY, CDR2 FYNNEI. CDR3 sequence: CASTGWTGEFKKELFF. CDR3 nucleotides: TGTGCCAGCACCGGTTGGACAGGGGAATTCAAGAAGGAACTGTTTTTT. The whole variable domain, remainder taken from reference TRBV2 and TRBJ1-4, is EPEVTQTPSHQVTQMGQEVILRCVPISNHLYFYWYRQILGQKVEFLVSFYNNEISEKSEIFDDQFSVERPDGSNFTLKIRSTKLEDSAMYFCASTGWTGEFKKELFFGSGTQLSVL.

The genes are TRBV10-3 and TRBJ2-1; D is undetermined. Germline V lookup: CDR1 ENHRY, CDR2 SYGVKD. V was cut by 4 bases and J by 0 bases, with 10 bases left in between. CDR3 length equals 15 residues. The CDR3 DNA sequence: TGTGCCATCAGTGTTTTCGAGAGCTCCTACAATGAGCAGTTCTTC. This encodes CAISVFESSYNEQFF.

This clone has only a few counts. CDR3 nucleotides: TGTGCCAGCAGCTTAGCGGGGACGCAGTATTTT. Its protein product is CASSLAGTQYF. The chain joins TRBV7-2 to TRBJ2-3; D unresolved. The V end was cut by 0 bases, the J end by 9 bases, with 4 bases between. The CDR3 extends over 11 amino acids. Looked up from germline, CDR1 is SGHTA and CDR2 is FQGNSA. The full variable domain, its missing parts supplied by reference TRBV7-2 and TRBJ2-3, is GAGVSQSPSNKVTEKGKDVELRCDPISGHTALYWYRQSLGQGLEFLIYFQGNSAPDKSGLPSDRFSAERTGGSVSTLTIQRTQQEDSAVYLCASSLAGTQYFGPGTRLTVL.

Here the CDR3 DNA reads TGTGCCAGCACTCCCCCGGGACAACGGGTCCAGCATTTT. It specifies CASTPPGQRVQHF. The V call is TRBV6-6, the J call TRBJ1-5; TRBD1 might be the D (6 bases). Germline V CDR1 and CDR2: MNHNY, SVGAGI (reference sequence). This CDR3 region has 13 residues. V dropped 7 bases and J dropped 12 bases, with 19 bases sitting between them.

This rearrangement joins TRBV5-1 to TRBJ2-7; 10 bases agree with TRBD2. Germline values: CDR1 SGHRS, CDR2 YFSETQ. Trimming cost V 2 bases and J 2 bases; bases outside gene matches: 4. The CDR3 sequence is 15 residues long. The CDR3 region is CASSLTSGTPYEQYF. The CDR3 nucleotides are TGCGCCAGCAGCTTAACTAGCGGGACACCCTACGAGCAGTACTTC.

The chain recombines TRBV7-9 with TRBJ2-7; maybe TRBD2 (6 bases). This CDR3 has 11 amino acids. V was pared by 8 bases and J by 5 bases, with 10 bases between. The germline V gene has CDR1 SEHNR and CDR2 FQNEAQ (reference sequence). In DNA form, the CDR3 reads TGTGCCAGCGTCGGGAGTGACGAGCAGTACTTC. Amino acid sequence: CASVGSDEQYF.

The chain uses TRBV30 and TRBJ1-3, with 9 bases that match TRBD1. This CDR3 region has 17 residues. The ends lost 4 bases at V and 4 bases at J; junction bases unmatched: 14. CDR1 and CDR2 (germline): GTSNPN, SVGIG (reference sequence). The CDR3 here is CAWIRGQGFMYGNTIYF. DNA for the CDR3: TGTGCCTGGATTCGGGGACAGGGCTTTATGTACGGAAACACCATATATTTT.